Listed below are T cell receptor beta chains from one sample, sequenced in a study of T cell changes during pregnancy in multiple sclerosis. Only in-frame clones appear in the TCRdb table, and some are missing; sequencing was by immunoSEQ multiplex PCR. This table holds 38,000 or so clones, about 90% found once. Sequencing was performed on CD4+ T cells from peripheral blood mononuclear cells, taken in the second trimester of pregnancy. These receptors originate from a female donor in good health, enrolled as a control in a pregnancy study. Each CDR3 is given with its conserved first and last residue. Fields, in order: CDR3 protein, CDR3 DNA, D gene, CDR3 length, V gene, clone size, J gene. The D gene is left open where the match is weak. Clone size is stated in some rows and not others, as once, few, many or a class when expanded.

cdr3_aa: CASSTAGTGLYYGYTF; cdr3_nt: TGTGCCAGCAGCACCGCCGGGACAGGGCTTTACTATGGCTACACCTTC; d_call: TRBD1; cdr3_length: 16; v_call: TRBV5-6; clone_size: once; j_call: TRBJ1-2
cdr3_aa: CAWSPGQGPHSPLHF; cdr3_nt: TGTGCCTGGAGCCCCGGACAGGGGCCCCATTCACCCCTCCACTTT; d_call: TRBD1; cdr3_length: 15; v_call: TRBV30; clone_size: once; j_call: TRBJ1-6
cdr3_aa: CASSASGGPPRETQYF; cdr3_nt: TGCGCCAGCAGCGCGAGCGGGGGGCCGCCAAGGGAGACCCAGTACTTC; d_call: TRBD2; cdr3_length: 16; v_call: TRBV4-3; clone_size: -; j_call: TRBJ2-5
cdr3_aa: CASSGQSNSPLHF; cdr3_nt: TGTGCCAGCTCGGGACAGTCTAATTCACCCCTCCACTTT; d_call: TRBD1; cdr3_length: 13; v_call: TRBV7-2; clone_size: -; j_call: TRBJ1-6
cdr3_aa: CASSIGRGGPDTQYF; cdr3_nt: TGTGCCAGTAGTATAGGTAGGGGGGGCCCAGATACGCAGTATTTT; d_call: -; cdr3_length: 15; v_call: TRBV19; clone_size: once; j_call: TRBJ2-3
cdr3_aa: CASSSSLTGRTEAFF; cdr3_nt: TGTGCCAGCAGCTCTTCTTTAACAGGGAGAACTGAAGCTTTCTTT; d_call: -; cdr3_length: 15; v_call: TRBV5-5; clone_size: -; j_call: TRBJ1-1
cdr3_aa: CASRAAGEEDGYTF; cdr3_nt: TGTGCCAGCAGGGCCGCGGGGGAGGAGGATGGCTACACCTTC; d_call: -; cdr3_length: 14; v_call: TRBV7-3; clone_size: -; j_call: TRBJ1-2
cdr3_aa: CASSPNANGISGNTIYF; cdr3_nt: TGTGCCAGCTCACCAAACGCTAACGGGATCTCTGGAAACACCATATATTTT; d_call: -; cdr3_length: 17; v_call: TRBV18; clone_size: -; j_call: TRBJ1-3
cdr3_aa: CATRRTAPSNQPQHF; cdr3_nt: TGTGCCACAAGACGGACAGCCCCAAGCAATCAGCCCCAGCATTTT; d_call: -; cdr3_length: 15; v_call: TRBV28; clone_size: -; j_call: TRBJ1-5
cdr3_aa: CASIHRGGNTEAFF; cdr3_nt: TGTGCCAGCATCCACAGGGGCGGGAACACTGAAGCTTTCTTT; d_call: TRBD1; cdr3_length: 14; v_call: TRBV7-2; clone_size: -; j_call: TRBJ1-1
cdr3_aa: CASRGGGTEAFF; cdr3_nt: TGCGCCAGCAGGGGTGGGGGGACTGAAGCTTTCTTT; d_call: -; cdr3_length: 12; v_call: TRBV5-1; clone_size: -; j_call: TRBJ1-1
cdr3_aa: CASSRDRTSGNTIYF; cdr3_nt: TGCGCCAGCAGTCGAGACAGGACCTCTGGAAACACCATATATTTT; d_call: -; cdr3_length: 15; v_call: TRBV4-1; clone_size: -; j_call: TRBJ1-3
cdr3_aa: CASSYSRGGFNEKLFF; cdr3_nt: TGTGCCAGCAGTTACTCGAGGGGGGGCTTTAATGAAAAACTGTTTTTT; d_call: -; cdr3_length: 16; v_call: TRBV6-6; clone_size: -; j_call: TRBJ1-4
cdr3_aa: CASSLGLASGQFF; cdr3_nt: TGTGCCAGCAGCTTAGGACTGGCTAGCGGGCAGTTCTTC; d_call: TRBD2; cdr3_length: 13; v_call: TRBV11-2; clone_size: -; j_call: TRBJ2-1
cdr3_aa: CASRSGSLNYGYTF; cdr3_nt: TGTGCCAGCAGGTCAGGAAGCCTTAACTATGGCTACACCTTC; d_call: -; cdr3_length: 14; v_call: TRBV6-1; clone_size: -; j_call: TRBJ1-2
cdr3_aa: CAISGTDNQPQHF; cdr3_nt: TGTGCCATCAGTGGGACAGACAATCAGCCCCAGCATTTT; d_call: -; cdr3_length: 13; v_call: TRBV10-3; clone_size: -; j_call: TRBJ1-5
cdr3_aa: CASSQVGGSYEQYF; cdr3_nt: TGCGCCAGCAGCCAAGTCGGAGGGTCCTACGAGCAGTACTTC; d_call: -; cdr3_length: 14; v_call: TRBV4-1; clone_size: -; j_call: TRBJ2-7
cdr3_aa: CASRVGDTGELFF; cdr3_nt: TGTGCCAGCAGGGTGGGCGACACCGGGGAGCTGTTTTTT; d_call: -; cdr3_length: 13; v_call: TRBV7-9; clone_size: -; j_call: TRBJ2-2
cdr3_aa: CASREQGWGAFF; cdr3_nt: TGTGCCAGCAGGGAACAGGGGTGGGGAGCTTTCTTT; d_call: TRBD1; cdr3_length: 12; v_call: TRBV2; clone_size: -; j_call: TRBJ1-1
cdr3_aa: CASTPQGFSYEQYF; cdr3_nt: TGTGCCAGCACCCCCCAGGGGTTCTCCTACGAGCAGTACTTC; d_call: -; cdr3_length: 14; v_call: TRBV28; clone_size: -; j_call: TRBJ2-7
cdr3_aa: CSARQGMNTEAFF; cdr3_nt: TGCAGCGCCAGACAGGGCATGAACACTGAAGCTTTCTTT; d_call: TRBD1; cdr3_length: 13; v_call: TRBV29-1; clone_size: -; j_call: TRBJ1-1
cdr3_aa: CASRPGAEAFF; cdr3_nt: TGTGCCAGCAGGCCAGGGGCTGAAGCTTTCTTT; d_call: -; cdr3_length: 11; v_call: TRBV6-5; clone_size: -; j_call: TRBJ1-1
cdr3_aa: CSAPTGGSAFF; cdr3_nt: TGCAGTGCCCCGACAGGGGGTTCGGCTTTCTTT; d_call: TRBD1; cdr3_length: 11; v_call: TRBV20-1; clone_size: -; j_call: TRBJ1-1
cdr3_aa: CASSPFGQLNTEAFF; cdr3_nt: TGTGCCAGCAGCCCCTTCGGACAACTGAACACTGAAGCTTTCTTT; d_call: -; cdr3_length: 15; v_call: TRBV11-2; clone_size: -; j_call: TRBJ1-1
cdr3_aa: CASSDPWQGYGYTF; cdr3_nt: TGTGCCAGTAGTGATCCGTGGCAGGGTTATGGCTACACCTTC; d_call: -; cdr3_length: 14; v_call: TRBV19; clone_size: once; j_call: TRBJ1-2
cdr3_aa: CASSQDWEAGGNTGELFF; cdr3_nt: TGCGCCAGCAGCCAAGATTGGGAAGCGGGGGGAAACACCGGGGAGCTGTTTTTT; d_call: TRBD2; cdr3_length: 18; v_call: TRBV4-1; clone_size: -; j_call: TRBJ2-2
cdr3_aa: CASSLAGGNEQYF; cdr3_nt: TGTGCCAGCAGCTTAGCCGGGGGTAACGAGCAGTACTTC; d_call: -; cdr3_length: 13; v_call: TRBV7-2; clone_size: -; j_call: TRBJ2-7
cdr3_aa: CASSVSGTASTDTQYF; cdr3_nt: TGTGCCAGCAGCGTATCCGGGACAGCTAGCACAGATACGCAGTATTTT; d_call: TRBD1; cdr3_length: 16; v_call: TRBV9; clone_size: -; j_call: TRBJ2-3
cdr3_aa: CASSLVLYGYTF; cdr3_nt: TGTGCCAGCAGCTTGGTCCTTTATGGCTACACCTTC; d_call: -; cdr3_length: 12; v_call: TRBV5-8; clone_size: -; j_call: TRBJ1-2
cdr3_aa: CASGGVEAFF; cdr3_nt: TGTGCCTCCGGGGGGGTTGAAGCTTTCTTT; d_call: -; cdr3_length: 10; v_call: TRBV30; clone_size: -; j_call: TRBJ1-1
cdr3_aa: CASSRTGKEGYTF; cdr3_nt: TGTGCCAGCAGTCGAACAGGGAAAGAGGGCTACACCTTC; d_call: -; cdr3_length: 13; v_call: TRBV6-6; clone_size: -; j_call: TRBJ1-2
cdr3_aa: CASSPAGAGELFF; cdr3_nt: TGTGCCAGCTCACCTGCAGGGGCCGGGGAGCTGTTTTTT; d_call: -; cdr3_length: 13; v_call: TRBV18; clone_size: -; j_call: TRBJ2-2
cdr3_aa: CASSLRTGGIF; cdr3_nt: TGTGCCAGCAGCCTCCGGACAGGGGGGATCTTC; d_call: TRBD1; cdr3_length: 11; v_call: TRBV5-6; clone_size: -; j_call: TRBJ2-1
cdr3_aa: CASSPGGGEKLFF; cdr3_nt: TGTGCCAGCTCACCGGGTGGAGGTGAAAAACTGTTTTTT; d_call: -; cdr3_length: 13; v_call: TRBV18; clone_size: -; j_call: TRBJ1-4
cdr3_aa: CASSQDSGERFNSPLHF; cdr3_nt: TGCGCCAGCAGCCAAGATTCCGGGGAGAGGTTTAATTCACCCCTCCACTTT; d_call: -; cdr3_length: 17; v_call: TRBV4-1; clone_size: -; j_call: TRBJ1-6
cdr3_aa: CASSLAVSQPQHF; cdr3_nt: TGTGCCAGCAGCTTGGCGGTGAGTCAGCCCCAGCATTTT; d_call: -; cdr3_length: 13; v_call: TRBV5-8; clone_size: -; j_call: TRBJ1-5
cdr3_aa: CASSPLTVSSYEQYF; cdr3_nt: TGTGCCAGCTCACCCTTGACAGTAAGCTCCTACGAGCAGTACTTC; d_call: -; cdr3_length: 15; v_call: TRBV18; clone_size: -; j_call: TRBJ2-7